This T cell receptor beta chain was sequenced during a study of CD8 T cells in Susac syndrome. Across the whole study: Among the Susac syndrome patients who underwent sequencing, about six had clinically active disease, while about 8 of them were in remission. When blood was drawn, the patients with Susac syndrome were therapy-naive, on corticosteroids, or on intravenous immunoglobulin alone.

Germline CDR1 is SGHDT and CDR2 is YYEEEE. The CDR3 is made up of 12 amino acids. Trimming shortened V by 1 base and J by 6 bases, and 6 bases separated the two germline ends. TEMRA cells were enriched by FACS, and CD4+ and CD8+ T cells were negatively isolated. RNA was extracted with the RNeasy kit, and a quantity of about 0.45 to 1 ug was reverse transcribed using random hexamers. Across 54 Vbeta and 13 Jbeta, TCR beta CDR3 was amplified with immunoSEQ multiplex PCR. One entry per CDR3 protein, called by TCRdb with MiXCR from the immunoSEQ multiplex PCR reads. The sample lists approximately 180,000 distinct CDR3 sequences; 91% were seen once.

This clonotype was sampled from a human donor with Susac syndrome. V is TRBV5-6 and J is TRBJ2-3; no reliable D call. Sample: CD4+ T cells from PBMCs. CDR3 sequence reads: CASSLRLDTQYF. In DNA form, the CDR3 reads TGTGCCAGCAGCTTGCGGTTGGATACGCAGTATTTT.